This TCR beta chain came from a study of blood T cell repertoires in COVID-19 (dated by TCRdb to the early 2020s). Broadly, across the study: Samples covering the acute and convalescent phases of COVID-19 were provided by collaborators in the United States, Italy and Spain. HLA class I and class II types, where available, came from metadata supplied by the sample provider rather than from assay-based typing. The dataset comprised deeply sampled blood TCRbeta repertoires from subjects exposed to, actively infected with, or recovered from COVID-19. The sample metadata nearly always contained a de-identified subject ID, COVID-19 status, age in years and sex. The prospective study material was composed of cDNA or gDNA derived from T cells, B-cell-depleted T cells, or PBMCs. The samples were drawn from the first 160 participants of the ongoing ImmuneRACE study and from 1,254 subjects provided by 6 global collaborators. The repertoires were made available in a free public database intended to serve as a resource for research on the immune response to SARS-CoV-2. Overall study results and their limits: How much clinical and demographic metadata was included differed by source and by participant, and the metadata was provided uncurated.

TCRbeta CDR3 regions were amplified from genomic DNA by means of the immunoSEQ Assay, a bias-controlled multiplex PCR. On the authors' methods: Within the assay, amplification of reference gene primers was used to estimate how many nucleated cells each sample contained. To quantify the absolute abundance of each unique TCRbeta CDR3 rearrangement, sequence reads were collapsed and filtered. For each sample, productive Simpson clonality was calculated as the square root of Simpson's diversity index over productive rearrangements. TCRdb re-hosts the immuneACCESS table, in-frame sequences only. Its copies lack some clones; in the studies checked, an unresolved V gene accounts for under half of them, and the cause for the rest is not known. The V and J calls and clone size were taken over from that table, and D and trimming were inferred from the DNA. Here the sample has roughly 150,000 clones; about 83% occur a single time. The ten largest clones take up roughly a fifth of the sample.

V has 6 bases trimmed and J has 7 bases trimmed; junction bases matching no gene number 2. The CDR3 contains 12 residues, cysteine and phenylalanine counted. Kept here is only the CDR3 DNA, which spans 36 bases and is read in frame from base 1. The germline V gene (reference sequence) gives CDR1 as LGHDT and CDR2 as YNNKEL. This clone appeared once. Its target antigen remains unknown. No base quality values were provided; no much bigger clone lies one nucleotide off. Another Seattle source contributed samples from volunteer blood donors who had recovered from COVID-19. The collaborating institutions used their own protocols to collect whole blood in K2EDTA tubes. For TCRbeta analysis, collaborators shipped samples in one of three forms: frozen whole blood, isolated PBMCs, or DNA extracted from either of those sample types.

The clonotype comes from a woman in her 70s who had recovered from COVID-19. The V gene is TRBV3-1 (or the pseudogene TRBV3-2) and the J gene is TRBJ1-1, and 10 junction bases match TRBD1. Sequenced material: peripheral blood. The CDR3 here reads CASRTGGGEAFF. The base sequence is TGTGCCAGCAGGACAGGGGGCGGTGAAGCTTTCTTT.